These T cell receptor beta chains were read from a single sample in a study of blood T cell repertoires in COVID-19. The assay was immunoSEQ multiplex PCR, and TCRdb's table has in-frame clones only and misses some. The sample consists of some 110,000 clones, around 84% of them appearing once. Specimen: PBMCs or T cells enriched from blood (not recorded which). Receptors originate from a woman aged 25 to 39 who had recovered from COVID-19. The CDR3 runs from the conserved cysteine through the conserved F or W. The D gene is left open where the match is weak. For some rows the clone size is stated as once, few or many, or as a class when expanded; others skip it.

TRBV6-5	TRBJ1-3	.	once	CASLLGGTKRNTIYF	TGTGCCAGCCTCCTTGGGGGGACCAAGCGAAACACCATATATTTT
TRBV7-2	TRBJ2-7	TRBD2	.	CASSLAGGRDYEQYF	TGTGCCAGCAGCTTAGCGGGAGGGCGGGACTACGAGCAGTACTTC
TRBV28	TRBJ1-5	.	.	CASTPLTGLNQPQHF	TGTGCCAGCACCCCCCTTACAGGGCTTAACCAGCCCCAGCATTTT
TRBV6-6	TRBJ2-1	TRBD2	.	CASSYSYSGSSYEQFF	TGTGCCAGCAGTTACTCGTACAGCGGGAGTAGTTATGAGCAGTTCTTC
TRBV4-1	TRBJ2-6	.	.	CASSQEIGLGLSGANVLTF	TGCGCCAGCAGCCAAGAGATCGGACTTGGCCTCTCTGGGGCCAACGTCCTGACTTTC
TRBV28	TRBJ1-2	TRBD1	.	CASSIRDRWSYGYTF	TGTGCCAGCAGTATCCGGGACAGGTGGAGTTATGGCTACACCTTC
TRBV19	TRBJ1-5	.	.	CASSMRGVGGQPQHF	TGTGCCAGTAGTATGAGGGGTGTGGGGGGGCAGCCCCAGCATTTT
TRBV29-1	TRBJ2-7	TRBD2	.	CSVEFVTSASYEQYF	TGCAGCGTTGAATTCGTGACTAGCGCGTCCTACGAGCAGTACTTC
TRBV7-9	TRBJ2-1	TRBD2	.	CASSGSGSSYNEQFF	TGTGCCAGCAGCGGCAGCGGGAGCTCCTACAATGAGCAGTTCTTC
TRBV29-1	TRBJ2-3	.	.	CTMSLTDTQYF	TGCACTATGTCCCTTACAGATACGCAGTATTTT
TRBV21-1	TRBJ2-7	.	.	CASSPLTVPSYEQYF	TGTGCCAGCAGCCCCCTCACGGTTCCCTCCTACGAGCAGTACTTC
TRBV7-8	TRBJ2-1	.	.	CASSLGVGGRVINEQFF	TGTGCCAGCAGCTTAGGAGTCGGGGGAAGGGTTATTAATGAGCAGTTCTTC
TRBV5-1	TRBJ2-5	TRBD2	.	CASSLDPASGRVETQYF	TGCGCCAGCAGCTTGGATCCTGCTAGCGGGAGGGTAGAGACCCAGTACTTC
TRBV19	TRBJ2-2	.	.	CASSRRGWTGELFF	TGTGCCAGTAGTCGTAGGGGCTGGACCGGGGAGCTGTTTTTT
TRBV28	TRBJ1-4	TRBD1	.	CASSRRRDRHTNEKLFF	TGTGCCAGCAGCCGGCGCCGGGACAGGCATACTAATGAAAAACTGTTTTTT
TRBV19	TRBJ1-5	TRBD1	.	CASSRDRGGFQHF	TGTGCCAGTAGTCGGGACAGGGGAGGTTTCCAGCATTTT
TRBV6-2/TRBV6-3	TRBJ2-7	TRBD2	.	CASSNLTSGSGHEQYF	TGTGCCAGCAGTAACTTGACTAGCGGGAGTGGCCACGAGCAGTACTTC
TRBV28	TRBJ2-7	TRBD2	.	CASSLATHLRPSGSHEQYF	TGTGCCAGCAGTTTAGCAACTCACCTCCGCCCTAGCGGGAGTCACGAGCAGTACTTC
TRBV5-1	TRBJ2-5	TRBD1	.	CASSLHRDRGPGTQYF	TGCGCCAGCAGCTTGCACCGGGACAGGGGCCCTGGGACCCAGTACTTC
TRBV18	TRBJ1-2	TRBD1	once	CASSPGQGAGYGYTF	TGTGCCAGCTCACCGGGACAGGGGGCTGGCTATGGCTACACCTTC
TRBV7-2	TRBJ1-2	.	.	CASSGEAYGYTF	TGTGCCAGCTCCGGGGAGGCCTATGGCTACACCTTC
TRBV9	TRBJ2-1	TRBD2	.	CASSVVRTSGSRNEQFF	TGTGCCAGCAGCGTAGTTAGGACTAGCGGGAGCCGCAATGAGCAGTTCTTC
TRBV4-1	TRBJ1-5	TRBD1	.	CASSQPGQGDNQPQHF	TGCGCCAGCAGCCAACCGGGACAGGGGGACAATCAGCCCCAGCATTTT
TRBV27	TRBJ1-2	.	once	CASSMVGAGDGYTF	TGTGCCAGCAGTATGGTTGGGGCAGGAGATGGCTACACCTTC
TRBV5-1	TRBJ1-1	TRBD1	once	CASSLWTGGTEAFF	TGCGCCAGCAGCCTCTGGACAGGGGGCACTGAAGCTTTCTTT
TRBV5-1	TRBJ2-3	TRBD2	.	CASSFLAGVSDTQYF	TGCGCCAGCAGCTTCCTAGCGGGAGTCTCTGATACGCAGTATTTT
TRBV7-6	TRBJ2-7	.	.	CASSLGGTPSYEQYF	TGTGCCAGCAGCTTAGGTGGGACACCCTCCTACGAGCAGTACTTC
TRBV27	TRBJ2-7	TRBD1	.	CASSRGTPKQGSGYEQYF	TGTGCCAGCAGTAGGGGGACCCCAAAACAGGGGTCGGGTTACGAGCAGTACTTC
TRBV3-1/TRBV3-2	TRBJ1-4	TRBD1	once	CASSLWGQGGEKLFF	TGTGCCAGCAGCCTATGGGGACAGGGTGGTGAAAAACTGTTTTTT
TRBV5-1	TRBJ2-3	.	.	CASSLQGTDTQYF	TGCGCCAGCAGCCTTCAGGGAACAGATACGCAGTATTTT
TRBV24-1	TRBJ2-7	TRBD1	once	CATALSGTGFNEQYF	TGTGCCACCGCTTTGTCCGGGACAGGGTTTAACGAGCAGTACTTC
TRBV19	TRBJ1-1	TRBD1	.	CASSYPPGTELTEAFF	TGTGCCAGTAGTTATCCGCCCGGGACAGAGCTCACTGAAGCTTTCTTT
TRBV28	TRBJ2-1	.	.	CASSFSGYSYNEQFF	TGTGCCAGCAGTTTCAGCGGGTACTCCTACAATGAGCAGTTCTTC
TRBV6-2/TRBV6-3	TRBJ2-7	TRBD2	.	CASSHSGRTHYEQYF	TGTGCCAGCAGTCATAGCGGGAGGACACACTACGAGCAGTACTTC